The clone carrying this T cell receptor (beta chain) has a single count. Antigen specificity is unknown. No infections or other immune events were documented during collection. Produced via immunoSEQ multiplex PCR; TCRdb's table is partial and in-frame only. Altogether more than 70,000 clones are present, 86% being singletons, with the ten largest covering 5.6%. This sample stems from a study of identifying expanded T cells in peripheral blood. V was pared by 0 bases and J by 6 bases, with 14 bases between. The CDR3 runs to 15 residues. Germline V gene data show CDR1 as LNHNV and CDR2 as YYDKDF (reference sequence). Broader study findings: Variance in clone template counts between approximately 2-week samples significantly increased with total template count across all healthy donors.

The receptor's source is a person between 18 and 75 years old in good health. Specimen: blood. The V and J genes are TRBV15 and TRBJ2-5; D may match TRBD1 or TRBD2 (5 bases each). The CDR3 DNA reads TGTGCCACCAGCAGAGATAGAGGGACGGAAAAGACCCAGTACTTC. Its translation: CATSRDRGTEKTQYF.